This T cell receptor (beta chain) appears in the sequencing data of a study of Ad26.COV2.S vaccination and SARS-CoV-2 variants (dated by TCRdb to the early 2020s). Regarding the research as a whole: Donors in the vaccine arm were drawn from COV1001, a phase I-IIa trial of Ad26.COV2.S in healthy adults that was multicentre, randomized, double-blind and placebo-controlled. Dosing of Ad26.COV2.S was intramuscular, at either 5x10^10 or 1x10^11 viral particles, delivered as one shot or as two shots spaced 56 days apart. TCRbeta repertoire sequencing was used to assess the specificity and breadth of SARS-CoV-2-reactive T cell receptors after Ad26.COV2.S vaccination. A total of around 32 samples were included in the TCR-sequenced set, comprising roughly 19 Ad26.COV2.S vaccine recipients, 5 placebo recipients and 8 SARS-CoV-2 convalescent individuals. Trial participants were randomized into five groups of five: low-dose or high-dose Ad26.COV2.S given once or twice, or placebo on both occasions. Investigators did not know the trial group allocation while performing experiments and assessing outcomes.

TCRbeta CDR3 regions were sequenced with the immunoSEQ Assay. After extraction, genomic DNA underwent amplification by bias-controlled multiplex PCR, followed by high-throughput sequencing. The published analysis was carried out like this. To quantify the absolute abundance of every unique TCRbeta CDR3 region, sequences were collapsed and filtered. T cell fraction was estimated by normalizing TCRbeta template counts to usable DNA, which was measured by amplifying reference genes present in all nucleated cells. Repertoire TCRs were annotated as SARS-CoV-2-specific by exact matching of V gene, CDR3 amino acid sequence and J gene to a known reactive TCR set. MIRA supplied the reference SARS-CoV-2 TCR set, which was filtered for enrichment in COVID-19-positive ImmuneCODE repertoires so that public or cross-reactive TCRs were removed. Based on the MIRA antigens, annotated TCRs were further analysed at the level of specific ORF or position within ORF. Breadth was defined as annotated unique rearrangements over total unique productive rearrangements; depth was the summed frequency of those rearrangements. Two-sided Wilcoxon rank-sum tests were used to compare TCR breadth between groups. In TCRdb, the immuneACCESS table is reduced to in-frame sequences with V and J assigned. These tables do not hold every clone; where another copy was compared, an unresolved V gene accounts for under half, and the others remain unexplained. V and J calls and clone size are as listed in that table; D and trimming were resolved from the DNA. The sample table records under 600,000 clones; roughly 87% of these occur just once. The top ten hold about 1.5% of the sample.

The CDR3 covers 20 residues, taking in both the cysteine and the phenylalanine. CDR3 DNA is the only sequence kept; it has 60 bases, read in frame from the first base. CDR1 and CDR2, per the germline V gene, are SGHRS and YFSETQ. Sample treatment or condition, as interpreted from the label and publication: some 20 received Ad26.COV2.S at low or high dose, single or two shots; 5 received placebo; per-sample allocation not given. For vaccine and placebo recipients, the sequenced repertoires came from samples collected on day 63 after the first injection. Cohort 1b enrolled 25 or so adults aged 18-55 years at a single site in Boston, USA, between 29 July and 7 August 2020. Ad26.COV2.S consisted of a replication-incompetent adenovirus type 26 vector by which a prefusion-stabilized SARS-CoV-2 spike protein from the original Wuhan strain was expressed. Concerning this clone: The clone's antigen remains unknown. Sequence at one end of the junction differs from germline and may be a read error.

What the authors observed across the whole study: Spike-specific TCR breadth was higher in Ad26.COV2.S recipients than in placebo recipients (P = 0.0014). According to the authors, total T cell responses may have been underestimated by the TCR breadth and depth analyses. After vaccination, substantial breadth of spike-specific CD8+ and CD4+ T cell responses was reported. The study was not powered to compare responses between vaccine doses or regimens. Vaccine and placebo recipients had similar non-spike TCR breadth, a finding consistent with the vaccine containing only spike.

This receptor chain uses TRBV5-1 and TRBJ2-1, with TRBD2 matching 7 junction bases. This receptor was identified in a person between 18 and 59 years old who received the Ad26.COV2.S COVID-19 vaccine or a placebo. The sequences come from peripheral blood, collected in a trial of Ad26.COV2.S vaccine versus placebo. In nucleotide form, the sequence is TGCGGCAGCAGCACCCGAGCGAAAATGGGGGGAGGGCTCAATCACAATGAGCAGTTCTTC. The translation is CGSSTRAKMGGGLNHNEQFF.